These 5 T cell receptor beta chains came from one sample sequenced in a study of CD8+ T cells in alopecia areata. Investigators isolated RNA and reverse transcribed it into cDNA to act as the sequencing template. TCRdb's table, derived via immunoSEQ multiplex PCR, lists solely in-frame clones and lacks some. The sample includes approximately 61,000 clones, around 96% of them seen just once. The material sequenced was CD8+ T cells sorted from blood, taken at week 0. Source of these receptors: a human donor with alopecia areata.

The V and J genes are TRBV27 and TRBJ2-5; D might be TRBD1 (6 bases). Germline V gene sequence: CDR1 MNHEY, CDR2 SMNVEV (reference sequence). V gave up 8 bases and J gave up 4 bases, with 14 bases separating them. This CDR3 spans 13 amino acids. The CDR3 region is CASAGAGAETQYF. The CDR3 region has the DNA TGTGCCAGCGCAGGGGCAGGGGCAGAGACCCAGTACTTC.

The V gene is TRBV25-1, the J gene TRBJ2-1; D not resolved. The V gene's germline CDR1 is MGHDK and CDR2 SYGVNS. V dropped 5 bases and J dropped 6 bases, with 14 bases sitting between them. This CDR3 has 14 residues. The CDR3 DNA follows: TGTGCCAGCAGTTTGAGTAGTTGGGGCAATGAGCAGTTCTTC. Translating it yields CASSLSSWGNEQFF.

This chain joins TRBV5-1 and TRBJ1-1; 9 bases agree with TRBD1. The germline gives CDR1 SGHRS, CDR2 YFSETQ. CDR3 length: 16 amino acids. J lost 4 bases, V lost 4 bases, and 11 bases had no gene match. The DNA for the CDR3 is TGCGCCAGCAGCCCCCACTCGGGACAGGGAAGCACTGAAGCTTTCTTT. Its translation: CASSPHSGQGSTEAFF.

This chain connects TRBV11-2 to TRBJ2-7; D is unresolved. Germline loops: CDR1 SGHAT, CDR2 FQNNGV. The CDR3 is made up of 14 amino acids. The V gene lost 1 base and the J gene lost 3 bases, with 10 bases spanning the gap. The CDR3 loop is CASSLGVGVYEQYF. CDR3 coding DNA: TGTGCCAGCAGCTTAGGTGTCGGAGTCTACGAGCAGTACTTC.

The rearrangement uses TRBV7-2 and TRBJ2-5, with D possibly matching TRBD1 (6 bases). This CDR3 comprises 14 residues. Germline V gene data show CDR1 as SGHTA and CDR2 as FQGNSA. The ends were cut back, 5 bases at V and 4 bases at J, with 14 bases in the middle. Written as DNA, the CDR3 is TGTGCCAGCAGCATCCCGACAGGCAGAGAGACCCAGTACTTC. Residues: CASSIPTGRETQYF.